The sample holds many counts of the clone carrying this T cell receptor (beta chain). These data are taken from a study of prognosis after radiotherapy for stage I lung cancer. Study-wide background: Following radiotherapy, four patients went on to present distant metastases at a median of 7 months, and approximately 15 exhibited no significant progression.

Germline CDR1 is SGHKS and CDR2 is YYEKEE (reference sequence). The CDR3 sequence is 15 residues long. Trimming pared 0 bases from V and 2 bases from J, leaving 11 bases between. CDR3 of TCR beta was amplified from genomic DNA via a two-round multiplex PCR. Primers specific to each TRBV and TRBJ gene were used in first-round PCR. The second PCR round used universal primers. MiXCR, run by TCRdb on the multiplex PCR reads, gives a single entry per CDR3 protein. The data contain around 51,000 distinct CDR3 sequences, less than 35% of them singletons. This chain joins TRBV5-5 and TRBJ1-1; D is uncertain. Material: PBMCs, obtained before or after stereotactic body radiation therapy (not recorded which). This TCR was sampled from a donor over 45 with non-small cell lung cancer. CDR3 amino acids: CASSLAPSANTEAFF. For the CDR3, the DNA is TGTGCCAGCAGCTTGGCCCCCTCAGCCAACACTGAAGCTTTCTTT. The whole variable domain, remainder taken from reference TRBV5-5 and TRBJ1-1, is DAGVTQSPTHLIKTRGQQVTLRCSPISGHKSVSWYQQVLGQGPQFIFQYYEKEERGRGNFPDRFSARQFPNYSSELNVNALLLGDSALYLCASSLAPSANTEAFFGQGTRLTVV.